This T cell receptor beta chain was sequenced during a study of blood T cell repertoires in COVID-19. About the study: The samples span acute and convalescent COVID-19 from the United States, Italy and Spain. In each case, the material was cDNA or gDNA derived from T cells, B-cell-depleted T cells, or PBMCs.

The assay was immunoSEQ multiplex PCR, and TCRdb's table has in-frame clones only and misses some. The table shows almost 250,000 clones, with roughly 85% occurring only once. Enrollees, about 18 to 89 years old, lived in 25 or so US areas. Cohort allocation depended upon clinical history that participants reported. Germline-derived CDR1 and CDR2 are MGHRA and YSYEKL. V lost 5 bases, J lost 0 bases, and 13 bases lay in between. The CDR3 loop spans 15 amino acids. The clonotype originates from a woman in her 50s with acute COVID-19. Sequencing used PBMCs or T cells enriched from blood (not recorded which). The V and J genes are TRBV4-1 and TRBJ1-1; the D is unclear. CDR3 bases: TGCGCCAGCAGCTCCGGTATAATTTTGAACACTGAAGCTTTCTTT. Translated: CASSSGIILNTEAFF.